This T cell receptor beta chain was sequenced in a study of cytomegalovirus exposure and HLA in healthy donors. The protocol was immunoSEQ multiplex PCR, while the TCRdb copy is restricted to in-frame clones and leaves out a portion. The sample consists of about 200,000 clones, over 80% of them appearing once. Germline V gene lookup returns CDR1 MNHEY and CDR2 SMNVEV (reference sequence). This CDR3 comprises 14 residues. With 5 bases removed from V and 11 bases from J, the gap between germline ends came to 16 bases. The rearrangement links TRBV27 to TRBJ1-6, with a weak D call TRBD1 (5 bases). The material sequenced was PBMCs. The clonotype comes from a woman aged 18 to 35 in good health and CMV-seronegative. CDR3 loop: CASSKRDGLTPLHF. The CDR3 DNA is TGTGCCAGCAGTAAACGGGACGGCCTCACACCCCTCCACTTT.